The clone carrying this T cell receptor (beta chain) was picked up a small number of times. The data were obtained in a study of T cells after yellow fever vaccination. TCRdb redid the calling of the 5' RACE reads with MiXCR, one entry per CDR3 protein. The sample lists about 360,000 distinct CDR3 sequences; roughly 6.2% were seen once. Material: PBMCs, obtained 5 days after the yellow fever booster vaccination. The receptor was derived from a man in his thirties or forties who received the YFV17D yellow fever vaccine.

The DNA of the CDR3 is TGTGCCAGTTACCCCGGCGGGAAAGCCTATGAGCAGTTCTTC. This sequence encodes CASYPGGKAYEQFF. The V call is TRBV7-2, the J call TRBJ2-1, with D tentatively TRBD2 (6 bases). The V end was cut by 9 bases, the J end by 8 bases, with 20 bases between. CDR1 SGHTA and CDR2 FQGNSA come from the germline V gene. CDR3 length: 14 residues.